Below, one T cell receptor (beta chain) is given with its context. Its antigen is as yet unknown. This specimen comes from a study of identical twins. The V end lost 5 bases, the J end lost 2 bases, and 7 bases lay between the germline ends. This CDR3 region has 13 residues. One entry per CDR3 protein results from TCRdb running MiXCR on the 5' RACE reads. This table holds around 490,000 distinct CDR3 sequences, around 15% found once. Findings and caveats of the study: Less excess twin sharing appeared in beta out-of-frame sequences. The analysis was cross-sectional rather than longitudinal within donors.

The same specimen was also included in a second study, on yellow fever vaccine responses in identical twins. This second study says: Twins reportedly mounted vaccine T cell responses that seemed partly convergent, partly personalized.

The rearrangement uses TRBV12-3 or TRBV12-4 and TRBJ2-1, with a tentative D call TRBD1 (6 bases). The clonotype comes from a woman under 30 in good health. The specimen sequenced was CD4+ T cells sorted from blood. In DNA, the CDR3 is TGTGCCAGCAGTGGACAGACCTACAATGAGCAGTTCTTC. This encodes CASSGQTYNEQFF.